These 16 T cell receptor beta chains were sequenced from one sample in a study of blood T cell repertoires in COVID-19. Assay used: immunoSEQ multiplex PCR; TCRdb lists only in-frame clones, some missing. The table shows more than 75,000 clones, with roughly 84% occurring only once. Sequenced material: peripheral blood. These TCRs come from a human donor in a cohort sampled during active COVID-19.

V usage is TRBV6-4 and J usage is TRBJ1-1; D possibly corresponds to TRBD1 (5 bases). This CDR3 has 13 amino acids. V lost 4 bases and J 0 bases, leaving 6 bases between the germline ends. Germline lookup yields CDR1 MRHNA and CDR2 SNTAGT. The CDR3 region has the DNA TGTGCCAGCAGTGTCAGGGTGAACACTGAAGCTTTCTTT. It codes for CASSVRVNTEAFF.

The V call is TRBV14, the J call TRBJ2-7; possible D gene TRBD1, 5 bases. V was cut by 1 base and J by 12 bases, with 10 bases left in between. CDR1 SGHDN and CDR2 FVKESK come from the germline V gene. This CDR3 region has 11 residues. CDR3: CASSQGTQRYF. The CDR3 DNA reads as TGTGCCAGCAGCCAAGGGACACAACGGTACTTC.

The V and J genes are TRBV6-5 and TRBJ2-6, with D possibly being TRBD1 (5 bases). CDR1 is MNHEY, CDR2 SVGAGI, per germline. V lost 5 bases to trimming and J lost 0 bases, with 8 bases between them. There are 15 residues in the CDR3. CDR3 amino acids: CASSQGYSGANVLTF. CDR3 sequence (DNA): TGTGCCAGCAGTCAGGGCTACTCTGGGGCCAACGTCCTGACTTTC.

V gene TRBV3-1 (or the pseudogene TRBV3-2) combines with J gene TRBJ1-6, with TRBD1 identical over 11 bases. Germline V CDR1 and CDR2: LGHDT, YNNKEL (reference sequence). Trimming cost V 5 bases and J 5 bases; bases outside gene matches: 5. The CDR3 loop spans 16 amino acids. The CDR3 region has the DNA TGTGCCAGCAGCGCCGGGACAGGGGGGAATAATTCACCCCTCCACTTT. This translates into CASSAGTGGNNSPLHF.

The chain joins TRBV2 to TRBJ2-7, with D maybe TRBD2 (5 bases). Germline CDR1 reads SNHLY; CDR2 reads FYNNEI. The CDR3 has 14 amino acids. Trimming pared 8 bases from V and 2 bases from J, leaving 16 bases between. CDR3: CASRKGEGTYEQYF. DNA of the CDR3: TGTGCCAGCCGTAAGGGAGAAGGGACCTACGAGCAGTACTTC. The full variable domain, rest sourced from reference TRBV2 and TRBJ2-7, is EPEVTQTPSHQVTQMGQEVILRCVPISNHLYFYWYRQILGQKVEFLVSFYNNEISEKSEIFDDQFSVERPDGSNFTLKIRSTKLEDSAMYFCASRKGEGTYEQYFGPGTRLTVT.

The chain is built from TRBV6-5 and TRBJ2-7; 9 nucleotides match TRBD1. Germline CDR1 MNHEY, CDR2 SVGAGI. CDR3 length equals 13 residues. The V segment lost 6 bases and the J segment 5 bases; nucleotides outside the gene matches: 5. DNA for the CDR3: TGTGCCAGCAGGCTGGGACAGGGTAACGAGCAGTACTTC. This encodes CASRLGQGNEQYF.

Remarks on this clone: At one end the junction does not follow the germline gene, possibly because of a read error. The J gene is TRBJ2-7, the V gene TRBV2; D is possibly TRBD2 (6 bases). The CDR3 has 13 residues. CDR1 is SNHLY, CDR2 FYNNEI, per germline. CDR3 sequence: CASTERGIYEQYF. The CDR3 region has the DNA TGTGCCAGCACTGAACGGGGGATCTACGAGCAGTACTTC.

This clone has only one observation. The V gene is TRBV11-3, the J gene TRBJ2-2; D is possibly TRBD1 (7 bases). Germline values: CDR1 SGHNT, CDR2 YENEEA. The CDR3 runs 18 residues. V was pared by 5 bases and J by 3 bases, with 22 bases between. In DNA, the CDR3 is TGTGCCAGCAGCCCGGGGGCCCAGACAGGGAAAGACACCGGGGAGCTGTTTTTT. As protein: CASSPGAQTGKDTGELFF.

This clone was observed a handful of times. The chain links TRBV6-5 to TRBJ1-1, with TRBD1 identical over 8 bases. Unmatched junction bases numbered 7, after V lost 6 bases and J lost 7 bases. Germline CDR1 reads MNHEY; CDR2 reads SVGAGI. The CDR3 runs 13 residues. The CDR3 bases are TGTGCCAGCAGCCAGGACAGGGTACTTGAAGCTTTCTTT. It is translated as CASSQDRVLEAFF.

The chain links TRBV5-1 to TRBJ2-2; D is perhaps TRBD2 (6 bases). Trimming stripped 9 bases from V and 4 bases from J, with 16 bases between. This CDR3 contains 14 residues. Germline values: CDR1 SGHRS, CDR2 YFSETQ. DNA of the CDR3: TGCGCCACCTGGGACTCTGCGGGCACCGGGGAGCTGTTTTTT. Protein product: CATWDSAGTGELFF.

This chain uses TRBV5-1 with TRBJ2-1; TRBD2 aligns across 8 bases. Trimming removed 4 bases from V and 5 bases from J; junction bases left unmatched: 14. CDR1 is SGHRS and CDR2 is YFSETQ in the germline V gene. This CDR3 has 17 residues. This CDR3 reads CASSASGGAGVNNEQFF. The CDR3, as DNA: TGCGCCAGCAGCGCCTCGGGTGGAGCGGGAGTTAACAATGAGCAGTTCTTC.

The CDR3 here is CASSEALGRKGNSPLHF. In DNA form, the CDR3 reads TGTGCCAGCAGTGAAGCGCTCGGGCGGAAGGGGAATTCACCCCTCCACTTT. The chain employs TRBV2 and TRBJ1-6; tentatively, D is TRBD1 (5 bases). This CDR3 contains 17 residues. With 0 bases removed from V and 7 bases from J, the gap between germline ends came to 16 bases. CDR1 is SNHLY and CDR2 is FYNNEI in the germline V gene.

This clone has only a few counts. This chain joins TRBV19 and TRBJ1-6; the D is unclear. This CDR3 comprises 14 residues. With 4 bases removed from V and 7 bases from J, the gap between germline ends came to 11 bases. CDR1 and CDR2 (germline): LNHDA, SQIVND (reference sequence). This CDR3 reads CASSRAELNSPLHF. The CDR3 bases are TGTGCCAGTAGTAGGGCAGAGCTAAATTCACCCCTCCACTTT. The full variable domain, with the rest looked up from reference TRBV19 and TRBJ1-6, is DGGITQSPKYLFRKEGQNVTLSCEQNLNHDAMYWYRQDPGQGLRLIYYSQIVNDFQKGDIAEGYSVSREKKESFPLTVTSAQKNPTAFYLCASSRAELNSPLHFGNGTRLTVT.

This clone was recorded only once. This chain joins TRBV5-1 and TRBJ2-5, with a weak D call TRBD1 (5 bases). This CDR3 contains 14 residues. Germline V gene data show CDR1 as SGHRS and CDR2 as YFSETQ. Trimming stripped 0 bases from V and 1 base from J, with 7 bases between. CDR3: CASSLGQLQETQYF. The CDR3, as DNA: TGCGCCAGCAGCTTGGGACAGCTCCAAGAGACCCAGTACTTC.

The sample holds a few counts of this clone. The rearrangement uses TRBV9 and TRBJ2-7, with 12 bases identical to TRBD2. Germline CDR1 and CDR2: SGDLS and YYNGEE. V shed 3 bases and J 4 bases; nucleotides not matched to a gene: 2. The CDR3 covers 14 residues. CDR3 in amino acids: CASSAGLAGYEQYF. CDR3 nucleotide sequence: TGTGCCAGCAGCGCAGGACTAGCGGGATACGAGCAGTACTTC.

This chain joins TRBV10-2 and TRBJ2-7; 7 bases are shared with TRBD1. The CDR3 sequence is 15 residues long. The V and J ends lost 2 bases and 5 bases, in that order; junction bases with no gene match: 9. The V gene's germline CDR1 is WSHSY and CDR2 SAAADI. The CDR3 nucleotides are TGCGCCAGCAGTGAGATGGGCAGGGGGAAGAACGAGCAGTACTTC. Its protein is CASSEMGRGKNEQYF.